A selection of T cell receptor beta chains follows, all from one sample in a study of cytomegalovirus exposure and HLA in healthy donors. The repertoire was sequenced with immunoSEQ multiplex PCR; TCRdb's copy has only in-frame clones and lacks some. Of about 160,000 clones in the sample, approximately 80% are singletons; the top ten hold about 1.5%. Sequencing was performed on PBMCs. Source of these receptors: a male donor in good health and CMV-seronegative. The conserved cysteine and the conserved F or W are not part of the CDR3 here. The D gene is left open where the match is weak.

v_call: TRBV5-1; d_call: .; cdr3_aa: ASSLNPGSSYNEQF
v_call: TRBV6-5; d_call: TRBD2; cdr3_aa: ASSSSPGGMF
v_call: TRBV27; d_call: TRBD1; cdr3_aa: ASSYKQGASYEQY
v_call: TRBV9; d_call: .; cdr3_aa: ASSVSGTLTGNTGELF
v_call: TRBV28; d_call: TRBD1; cdr3_aa: ASNRGTSNQPQH
v_call: TRBV9; d_call: .; cdr3_aa: ASSSRGYEQY
v_call: TRBV5-1; d_call: TRBD2; cdr3_aa: ASSFNSGGRLQETQY
v_call: TRBV5-4; d_call: TRBD2; cdr3_aa: ASSHKREGRPDTQY
v_call: TRBV7-9; d_call: .; cdr3_aa: ASSESGVKETQY
v_call: TRBV4-3; d_call: TRBD1; cdr3_aa: ASSQGQGAGTGELF
v_call: TRBV11-1; d_call: .; cdr3_aa: ASSFRATGELF
v_call: TRBV25-1; d_call: TRBD2; cdr3_aa: ASSVPVSGSLYNEQF
v_call: TRBV6-5; d_call: .; cdr3_aa: ASSSSGGSGNTIY
v_call: TRBV28; d_call: .; cdr3_aa: ASSGRGDGANVLT
v_call: TRBV27; d_call: .; cdr3_aa: ASSPLDSGQPQH
v_call: TRBV7-3; d_call: .; cdr3_aa: ASSPGQYTGELF
v_call: TRBV19; d_call: TRBD1; cdr3_aa: ASSRDRAAGELF
v_call: TRBV4-2; d_call: TRBD2; cdr3_aa: ASSRDSGVIQETQY